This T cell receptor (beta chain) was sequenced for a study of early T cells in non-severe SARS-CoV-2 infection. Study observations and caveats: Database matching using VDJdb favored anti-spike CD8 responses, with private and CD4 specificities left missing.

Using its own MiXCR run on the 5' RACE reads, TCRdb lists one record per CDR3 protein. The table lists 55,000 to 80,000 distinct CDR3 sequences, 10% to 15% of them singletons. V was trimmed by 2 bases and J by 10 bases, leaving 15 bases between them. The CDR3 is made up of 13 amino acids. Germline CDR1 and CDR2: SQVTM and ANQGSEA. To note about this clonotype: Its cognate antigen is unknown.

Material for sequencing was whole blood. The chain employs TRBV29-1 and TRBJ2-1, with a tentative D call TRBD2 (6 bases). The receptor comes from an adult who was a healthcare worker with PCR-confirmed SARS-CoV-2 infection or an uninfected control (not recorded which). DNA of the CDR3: TGCAGCGTTGAAAGGAGACTAGGAAGGGAGCAGTTCTTC. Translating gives CSVERRLGREQFF.